The 10 T cell receptor beta chains below all came from one sample that was sequenced in a study of blood T cell repertoires in COVID-19. Libraries were prepared by immunoSEQ multiplex PCR; TCRdb keeps only in-frame clonotypes and omits some of them. The table includes some 25,000 clones, approximately 92% detected once. The source material was peripheral blood. The source is a human donor in a cohort sampled during active COVID-19.

The V call is TRBV28, the J call TRBJ1-1; 9 positions agree with TRBD1. This CDR3 has 12 residues. Germline CDR1 reads MDHEN; CDR2 reads SYDVKM. The J segment lost 8 bases and the V segment lost 6 bases, leaving 4 bases of the junction unmatched. In DNA form, the CDR3 reads TGTGCCAGCAGCCTAGGACAGGGGGAAGCTTTCTTT. Amino acid sequence: CASSLGQGEAFF.

V usage is TRBV12-3 or TRBV12-4 and J usage is TRBJ2-7, with 9 bases that match TRBD1. The J segment lost 6 bases and the V segment lost 7 bases, leaving 7 bases of the junction unmatched. CDR3 length equals 13 residues. In nucleotides, the CDR3 is TGTGCCAGCACGAGGACAGGGGCAACCGAGCAGTACTTC. Its translation: CASTRTGATEQYF.

This chain connects TRBV11-3 to TRBJ2-7, with a weak D call TRBD1 (5 bases). From germline, CDR1 is SGHNT and CDR2 YENEEA. The CDR3 runs to 15 residues. Between the trimmed V and J ends, which lost 5 bases and 0 bases, there was a span of 14 bases. CDR3 nucleotide sequence: TGTGCCAGCAGCCGAATCAGGGAAACCTCCTACGAGCAGTACTTC. Translating gives CASSRIRETSYEQYF.

J is TRBJ2-5 and V is TRBV2, with 10 bases identical to TRBD2. The CDR3 extends over 15 amino acids. V was clipped by 2 bases and J by 5 bases; unmatched bases: 5. Germline values: CDR1 SNHLY, CDR2 FYNNEI. Here the CDR3 reads CASSESASGSETQYF. As DNA, the CDR3 is TGTGCCAGCAGTGAATCGGCTAGCGGGAGTGAGACCCAGTACTTC.

This chain links TRBV5-6 with TRBJ2-5, with TRBD1 matching over 10 bases. J gave up 2 bases and V 2 bases, and 6 bases lay outside the gene matches. There are 16 residues in the CDR3. The germline V gene has CDR1 SGHDT and CDR2 YYEEEE. In DNA, the CDR3 is TGTGCCAGCAGCTTTTACCGGACAGGGGGACAAGAGACCCAGTACTTC. This codes for CASSFYRTGGQETQYF.

This chain connects TRBV6-4 to TRBJ1-2; TRBD1 might be the D (6 bases). V was pared by 6 bases and J by 2 bases, with 10 bases between. Per the germline V gene, CDR1 is MRHNA and CDR2 is SNTAGT. The CDR3 extends over 13 amino acids. The CDR3 loop is CASSSGVNYGYTF. The DNA of the CDR3 is TGTGCCAGCAGCTCAGGGGTGAACTATGGCTACACCTTC.

V gene TRBV5-4 combines with J gene TRBJ2-1, with 8 nucleotides matching TRBD1. The CDR3 is made up of 15 amino acids. V shed 4 bases, J shed 2 bases, and the junction held 5 bases outside the gene matches. Looked up from germline, CDR1 is SGHNT and CDR2 is YYREEE (reference sequence). The CDR3 is CASSLGQGTYNEQFF. CDR3 coding DNA: TGTGCCAGCAGCCTAGGACAGGGCACCTACAATGAGCAGTTCTTC.

The genes are TRBV11-2 and TRBJ2-1; weak D call: TRBD2 (5 bases). The V end lost 2 bases, the J end lost 3 bases, and 11 bases lay between the germline ends. This CDR3 region has 15 residues. Per the germline V gene, CDR1 is SGHAT and CDR2 is FQNNGV. The CDR3 DNA is TGTGCCAGCAGCTTAACCGGGGATAACTACAATGAGCAGTTCTTC. Translating it yields CASSLTGDNYNEQFF.

This clone was seen only once. V usage is TRBV6-5 and J usage is TRBJ2-1, with a possible D match to TRBD2 (6 bases). V dropped 0 bases and J dropped 3 bases, with 9 bases sitting between them. The CDR3 is 15 amino acids. The V gene's germline CDR1 is MNHEY and CDR2 SVGAGI. CDR3 coding DNA: TGTGCCAGCAGTTACTCCTTGACTAGCTACAATGAGCAGTTCTTC. Protein product: CASSYSLTSYNEQFF.

V is TRBV6-2 or TRBV6-3 and J is TRBJ2-1; 10 bases are shared with TRBD2. This CDR3 region has 17 residues. CDR1 is MNHEY, CDR2 SVGEGT, per germline. The V and J ends lost 1 base and 4 bases, in that order; junction bases with no gene match: 7. CDR3 amino acids: CASSYYPERGGYNEQFF. The CDR3 DNA sequence: TGTGCCAGCAGTTACTACCCGGAGCGGGGGGGGTACAATGAGCAGTTCTTC.